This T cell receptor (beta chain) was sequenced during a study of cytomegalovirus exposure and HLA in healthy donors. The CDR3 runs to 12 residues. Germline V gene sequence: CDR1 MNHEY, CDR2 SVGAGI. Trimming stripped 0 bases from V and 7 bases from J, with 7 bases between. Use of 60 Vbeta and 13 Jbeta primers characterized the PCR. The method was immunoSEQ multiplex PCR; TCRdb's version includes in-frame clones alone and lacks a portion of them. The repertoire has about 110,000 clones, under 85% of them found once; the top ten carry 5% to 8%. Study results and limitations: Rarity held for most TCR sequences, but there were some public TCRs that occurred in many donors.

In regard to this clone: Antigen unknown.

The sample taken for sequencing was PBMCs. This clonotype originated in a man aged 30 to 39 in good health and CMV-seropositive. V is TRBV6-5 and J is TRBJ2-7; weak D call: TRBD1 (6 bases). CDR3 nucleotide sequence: TGTGCCAGCAGTTACTCGAGGGGGGAGCAGTACTTC. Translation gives CASSYSRGEQYF.